This T cell receptor beta chain was recovered during a study of blood T cell repertoires in COVID-19. Study-level information: Both acute and convalescent COVID-19 samples were obtained from the United States, Italy and Spain.

The method was immunoSEQ multiplex PCR; TCRdb's version includes in-frame clones alone and lacks a portion of them. Altogether some 260,000 clones are present, around 84% being singletons, with the ten largest covering roughly 4%. Assignment of participants to cohorts was predicated upon participant-reported clinical history. This CDR3 has 15 residues. V trimming: 3 bases; J trimming: 0 bases; junction bases outside the gene matches: 1. Germline CDR1 reads SGHTA; CDR2 reads FQGNSA. Material: PBMCs or T cells enriched from blood (not recorded which). This chain links TRBV7-2 with TRBJ1-3; 8 positions match TRBD1. This receptor was obtained from a man in his thirties or forties with acute COVID-19. DNA for the CDR3: TGTGCCAGCAGCTTCGACAGGGGCTCTGGAAACACCATATATTTT. It yields the protein CASSFDRGSGNTIYF.